This T cell receptor (beta chain) came from a study of blood T cells in healthy people across ages. Whenever a sample was processed, at least 6.5 million PBMCs were isolated. Extraction yielded at least 6 micrograms of total RNA per sample. Trimming took off 3 bases at V and 5 bases at J, with 10 bases between the two ends. The CDR3 consists of 14 residues. The use of a sample-barcoded 5' primer and a J-beta primer mix characterized a second PCR of roughly 7 to 11 cycles. TCRdb reprocessed the 5' RACE reads with MiXCR, giving one entry per CDR3 protein. The sample consists of approximately 350,000 distinct CDR3 sequences, 50% to 60% of them appearing once.

The chain links TRBV12-3 or TRBV12-4 to TRBJ2-2; D not certain. The receptor was derived from a man aged 55 to 70 in good health. The sample comprised blood. The CDR3: CASSLSVGTGELFF. The CDR3 bases are TGTGCCAGCAGTTTGTCAGTAGGGACCGGGGAGCTGTTTTTT.